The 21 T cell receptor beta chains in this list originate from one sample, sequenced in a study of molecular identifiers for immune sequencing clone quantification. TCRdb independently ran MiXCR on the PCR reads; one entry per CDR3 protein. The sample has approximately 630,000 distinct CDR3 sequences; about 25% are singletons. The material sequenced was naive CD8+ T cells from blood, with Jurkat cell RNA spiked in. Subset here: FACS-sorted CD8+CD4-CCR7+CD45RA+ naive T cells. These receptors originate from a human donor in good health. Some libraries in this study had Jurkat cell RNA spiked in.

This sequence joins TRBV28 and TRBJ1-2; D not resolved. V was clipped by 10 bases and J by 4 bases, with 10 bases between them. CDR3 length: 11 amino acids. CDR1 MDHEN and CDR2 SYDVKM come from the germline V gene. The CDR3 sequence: CATRYSYGYTF. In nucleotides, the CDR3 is TGTGCCACCCGGTATTCCTATGGCTACACCTTC.

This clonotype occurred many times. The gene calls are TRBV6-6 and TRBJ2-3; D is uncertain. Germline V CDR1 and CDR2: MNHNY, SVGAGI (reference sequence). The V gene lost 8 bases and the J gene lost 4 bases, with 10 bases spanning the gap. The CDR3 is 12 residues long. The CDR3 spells CASRHESDTQYF. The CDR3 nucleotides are TGTGCCAGCCGACACGAATCAGATACGCAGTATTTT.

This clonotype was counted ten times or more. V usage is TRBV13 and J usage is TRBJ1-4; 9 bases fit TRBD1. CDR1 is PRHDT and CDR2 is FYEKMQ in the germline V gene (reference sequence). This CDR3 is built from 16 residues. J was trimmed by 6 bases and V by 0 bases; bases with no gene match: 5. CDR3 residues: CASSLGADRGDEKLFF. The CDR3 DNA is TGTGCCAGCAGCTTAGGCGCGGACAGGGGCGATGAAAAACTGTTTTTT.

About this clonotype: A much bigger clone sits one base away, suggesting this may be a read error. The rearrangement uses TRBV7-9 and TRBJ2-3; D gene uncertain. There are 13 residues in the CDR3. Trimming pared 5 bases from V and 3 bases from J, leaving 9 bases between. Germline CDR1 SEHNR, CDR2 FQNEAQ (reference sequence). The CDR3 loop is CASSPKETDTQYF. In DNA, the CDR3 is TGTGCCAGCAGCCCCAAGGAGACAGATACGCAGTATTTT.

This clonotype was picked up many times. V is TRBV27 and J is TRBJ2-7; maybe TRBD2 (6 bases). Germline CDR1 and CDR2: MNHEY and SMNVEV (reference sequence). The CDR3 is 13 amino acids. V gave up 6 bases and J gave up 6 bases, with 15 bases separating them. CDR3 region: CASRGLDYFEQYF. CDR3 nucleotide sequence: TGTGCCAGCAGGGGGCTGGACTATTTCGAGCAGTACTTC.

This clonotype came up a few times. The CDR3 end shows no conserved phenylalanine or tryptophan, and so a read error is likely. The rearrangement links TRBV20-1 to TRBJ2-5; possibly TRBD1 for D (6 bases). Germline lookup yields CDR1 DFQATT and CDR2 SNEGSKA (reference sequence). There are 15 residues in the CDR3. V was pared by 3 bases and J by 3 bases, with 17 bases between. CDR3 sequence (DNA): TGCAGTGCTAGTATCGGGATAGGGGGAGAAGAGACCCAGTACTCC. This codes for CSASIGIGGEETQYS.

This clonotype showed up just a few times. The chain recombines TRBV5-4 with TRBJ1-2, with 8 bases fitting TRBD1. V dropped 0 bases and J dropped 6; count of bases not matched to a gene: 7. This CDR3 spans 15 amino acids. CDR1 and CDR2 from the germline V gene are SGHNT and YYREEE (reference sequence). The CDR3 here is CASSLGQDRVNGYTF. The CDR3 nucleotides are TGTGCCAGCAGCTTGGGGCAGGACAGGGTAAATGGCTACACCTTC.

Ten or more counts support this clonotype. DNA of the CDR3: TGCGCCAGCAGCTCGGGGACAGGGGGACAAGAGACCCAGTACTTC. It codes for CASSSGTGGQETQYF. V gene TRBV5-1 combines with J gene TRBJ2-5, with 11 bases identical to TRBD1. The CDR3 runs to 15 residues. The ends lost 3 bases at V and 2 bases at J; junction bases unmatched: 3. Germline V gene data show CDR1 as SGHRS and CDR2 as YFSETQ.

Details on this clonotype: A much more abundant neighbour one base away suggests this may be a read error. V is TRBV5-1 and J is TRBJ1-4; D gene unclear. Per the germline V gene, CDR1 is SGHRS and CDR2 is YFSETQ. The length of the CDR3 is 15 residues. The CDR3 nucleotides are TGCGCCAGCAGCTTGGCGTACAACAACAATGAAAAACTGTCTTTT. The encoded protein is CASSLAYNNNEKLSF.

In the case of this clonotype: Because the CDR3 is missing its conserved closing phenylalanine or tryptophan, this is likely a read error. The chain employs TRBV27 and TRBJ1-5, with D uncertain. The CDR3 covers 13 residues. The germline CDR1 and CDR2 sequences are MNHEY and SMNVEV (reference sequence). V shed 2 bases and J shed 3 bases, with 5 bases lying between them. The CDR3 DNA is TGTGCCAGCAGTTTAGCAGACAATCAGCCCCAGCATTAT. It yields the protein CASSLADNQPQHY.

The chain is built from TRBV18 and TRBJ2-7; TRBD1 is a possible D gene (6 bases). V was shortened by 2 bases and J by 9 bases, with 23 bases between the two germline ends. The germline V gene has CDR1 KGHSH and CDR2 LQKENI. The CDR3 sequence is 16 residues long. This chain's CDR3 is CASSPERTVTYERQYF. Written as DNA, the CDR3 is TGTGCCAGCTCACCAGAAAGGACAGTCACCTACGAGCGGCAGTACTTC. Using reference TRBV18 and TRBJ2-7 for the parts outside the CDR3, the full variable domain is NAGVMQNPRHLVRRRGQEARLRCSPMKGHSHVYWYRQLPEEGLKFMVYLQKENIIDESGMPKERFSAEFPKEGPSILRIQQVVRGDSAAYFCASSPERTVTYERQYFGPGTRLTVT.

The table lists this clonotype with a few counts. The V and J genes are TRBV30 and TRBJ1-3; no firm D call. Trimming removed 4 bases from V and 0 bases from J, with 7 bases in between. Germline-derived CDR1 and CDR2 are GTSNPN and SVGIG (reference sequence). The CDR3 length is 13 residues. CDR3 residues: CAWIRDSGNTIYF. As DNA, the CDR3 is TGTGCCTGGATCAGAGACTCTGGAAACACCATATATTTT.

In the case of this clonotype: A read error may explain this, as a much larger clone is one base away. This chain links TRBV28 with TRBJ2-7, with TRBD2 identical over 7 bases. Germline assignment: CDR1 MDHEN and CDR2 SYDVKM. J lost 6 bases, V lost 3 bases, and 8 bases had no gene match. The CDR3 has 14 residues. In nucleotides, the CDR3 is TGTGCCAGCAGTTTTTGGGGGGGTCAGGGCGAGCAGTACTTC. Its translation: CASSFWGGQGEQYF.

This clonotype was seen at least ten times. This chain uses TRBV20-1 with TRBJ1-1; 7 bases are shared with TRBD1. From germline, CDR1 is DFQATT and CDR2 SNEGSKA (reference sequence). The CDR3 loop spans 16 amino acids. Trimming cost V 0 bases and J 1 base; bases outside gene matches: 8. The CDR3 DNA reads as TGCAGTGCTAGAGATGAGGAGGGGGCGAAGAACACTGAAGCTTTCTTT. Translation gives CSARDEEGAKNTEAFF.

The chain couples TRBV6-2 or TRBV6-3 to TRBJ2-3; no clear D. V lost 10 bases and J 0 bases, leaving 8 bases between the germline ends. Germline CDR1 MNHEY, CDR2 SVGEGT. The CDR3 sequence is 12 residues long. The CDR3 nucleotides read TGTGCCACCGGCTATAGCACAGATACGCAGTATTTT. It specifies CATGYSTDTQYF.

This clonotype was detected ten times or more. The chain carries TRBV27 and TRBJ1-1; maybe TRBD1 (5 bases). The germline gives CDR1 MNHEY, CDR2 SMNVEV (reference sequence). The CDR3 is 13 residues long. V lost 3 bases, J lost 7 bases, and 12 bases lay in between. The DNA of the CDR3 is TGTGCCAGCAGTTTGGCGGGGGTGGGTGAAGCTTTCTTT. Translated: CASSLAGVGEAFF.

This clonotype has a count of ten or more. CDR3 protein: CASSFSTALGGTEAFF. CDR3 sequence (DNA): TGTGCCAGCAGTTTCTCGACAGCCTTAGGGGGCACTGAAGCTTTCTTT. This sequence joins TRBV27 and TRBJ1-1; a weak D match, TRBD1 (6 bases). V was shortened by 3 bases and J by 4 bases, with 18 bases between the two germline ends. This CDR3 region has 16 residues. Germline CDR1 reads MNHEY; CDR2 reads SMNVEV (reference sequence).

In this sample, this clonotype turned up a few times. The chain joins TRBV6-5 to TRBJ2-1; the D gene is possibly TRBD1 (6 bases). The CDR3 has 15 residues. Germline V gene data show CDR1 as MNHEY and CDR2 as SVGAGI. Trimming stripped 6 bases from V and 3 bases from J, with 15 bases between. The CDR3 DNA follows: TGTGCCAGCAGAGCCGATGGACAGCTCTACAATGAGCAGTTCTTC. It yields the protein CASRADGQLYNEQFF.

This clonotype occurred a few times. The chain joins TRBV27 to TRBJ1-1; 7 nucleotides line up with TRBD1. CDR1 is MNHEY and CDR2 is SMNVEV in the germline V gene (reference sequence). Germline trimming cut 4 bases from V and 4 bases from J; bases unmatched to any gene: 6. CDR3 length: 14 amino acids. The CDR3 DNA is TGTGCCAGCAGTTACACAGGGGAGCGCACTGAAGCTTTCTTT. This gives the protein CASSYTGERTEAFF.

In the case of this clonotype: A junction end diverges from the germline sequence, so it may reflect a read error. CDR3 nucleotide sequence: TGTGCCTGGAGTGAGCCCGACAGGTTCTACTCTGGAAACTCCATATATTTT. It is translated as CAWSEPDRFYSGNSIYF. V is TRBV30 and J is TRBJ1-3, with D perhaps TRBD1 (6 bases). The V gene's germline CDR1 is GTSNPN and CDR2 SVGIG (reference sequence). This CDR3 is 17 amino acids long.

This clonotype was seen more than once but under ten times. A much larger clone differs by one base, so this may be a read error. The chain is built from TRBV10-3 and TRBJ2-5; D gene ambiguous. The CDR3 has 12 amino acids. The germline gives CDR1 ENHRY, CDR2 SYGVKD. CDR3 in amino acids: CAIFPKQATQYF. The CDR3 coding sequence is TGTGCCATCTTTCCAAAACAAGCGACCCAGTACTTC.